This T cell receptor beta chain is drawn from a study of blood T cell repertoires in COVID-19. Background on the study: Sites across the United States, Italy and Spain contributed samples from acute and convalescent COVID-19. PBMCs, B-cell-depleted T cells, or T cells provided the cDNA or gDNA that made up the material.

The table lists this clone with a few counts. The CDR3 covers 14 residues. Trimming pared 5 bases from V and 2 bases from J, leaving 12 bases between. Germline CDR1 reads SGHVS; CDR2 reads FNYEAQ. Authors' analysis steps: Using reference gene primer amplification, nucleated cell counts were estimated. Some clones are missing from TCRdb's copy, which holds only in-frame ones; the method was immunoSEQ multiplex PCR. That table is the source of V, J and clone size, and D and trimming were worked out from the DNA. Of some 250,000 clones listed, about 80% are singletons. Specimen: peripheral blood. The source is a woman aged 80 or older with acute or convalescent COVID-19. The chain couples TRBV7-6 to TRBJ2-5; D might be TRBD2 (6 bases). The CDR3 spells CASSRGSGQETQYF. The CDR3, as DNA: TGTGCCAGCAGCCGGGGTAGCGGACAAGAGACCCAGTACTTC.